This TCR beta chain was captured by sequencing in a study of control samples from healthy donors and cancer patients. TCRdb keeps only in-frame clones here, not all; method: immunoSEQ multiplex PCR. This sample has about 180,000 clones, with 85% to 95% found just once. V lost 2 bases, J lost 2 bases, and 9 bases lay in between. The germline V gene has CDR1 MNHNS and CDR2 SASEGT. This CDR3 spans 14 amino acids. This sequence joins TRBV6-1 and TRBJ1-1; D is possibly TRBD1 (6 bases). The TCR was taken from a man aged 30 to 45 in good health. What was sequenced was blood. CDR3 sequence: CASSEKGGNTEAFF. CDR3 coding DNA: TGTGCCAGCAGTGAAAAGGGGGGCAACACTGAAGCTTTCTTT.